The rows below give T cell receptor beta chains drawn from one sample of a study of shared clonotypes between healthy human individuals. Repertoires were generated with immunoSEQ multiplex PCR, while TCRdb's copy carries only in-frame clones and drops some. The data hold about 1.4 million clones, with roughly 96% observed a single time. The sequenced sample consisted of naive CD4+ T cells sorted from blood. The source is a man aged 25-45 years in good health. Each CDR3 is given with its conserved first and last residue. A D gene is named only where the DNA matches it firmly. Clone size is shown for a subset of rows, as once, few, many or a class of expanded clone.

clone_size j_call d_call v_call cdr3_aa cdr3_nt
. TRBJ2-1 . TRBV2 CASRPGGEGEQFF TGTGCCAGCCGCCCCGGGGGAGAGGGTGAGCAGTTCTTC
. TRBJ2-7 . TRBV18 CASSPGSYEQYF TGTGCCAGCTCACCAGGCAGCTACGAGCAGTACTTC
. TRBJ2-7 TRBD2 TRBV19 CASSRGETYEQYF TGTGCCAGTAGTCGGGGGGAGACCTACGAGCAGTACTTC
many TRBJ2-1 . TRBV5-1 CASTQSALGGYEQFF TGCGCCAGCACTCAGTCGGCACTAGGTGGGTATGAGCAGTTCTTC
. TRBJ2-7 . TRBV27 CASNDPGYEQYF TGTGCCAGCAATGACCCTGGCTACGAGCAGTACTTC
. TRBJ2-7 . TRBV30 CAWSLGIYEQYF TGTGCCTGGAGCCTGGGAATCTACGAGCAGTACTTC
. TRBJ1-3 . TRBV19 CASSPGAPGNTIYF TGTGCCAGTAGTCCGGGGGCGCCTGGAAACACCATATATTTT
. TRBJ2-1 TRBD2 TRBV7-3 CASSLTMTSGSQGNEQFF TGTGCCAGCAGCTTAACGATGACTAGCGGGAGCCAAGGGAATGAGCAGTTCTTC
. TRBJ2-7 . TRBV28 CASSSRSYEQYF TGTGCCAGCAGTTCCCGGAGCTACGAGCAGTACTTC
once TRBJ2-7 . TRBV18 CASSPLPLTVGGEQYF TGTGCCAGCTCACCACTACCCCTGACAGTGGGAGGCGAGCAGTACTTC
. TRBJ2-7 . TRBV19 CASRPDGLPSYEQYF TGTGCCAGTAGACCCGATGGACTCCCGTCCTACGAGCAGTACTTC
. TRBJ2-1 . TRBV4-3 CASSQAGFEQFF TGCGCCAGCAGCCAAGCGGGTTTTGAGCAGTTCTTC
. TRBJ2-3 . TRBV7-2 CASSPMGGGTDTQYF TGTGCCAGCAGCCCGATGGGGGGAGGCACAGATACGCAGTATTTT
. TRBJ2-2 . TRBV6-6 CASSYGRQPNTGELFF TGTGCCAGCAGTTATGGGCGACAACCGAACACCGGGGAGCTGTTTTTT
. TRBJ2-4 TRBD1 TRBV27 CASTMDRGRNIQYF TGTGCCAGCACCATGGACAGGGGGCGGAACATTCAGTACTTC
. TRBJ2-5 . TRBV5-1 CAGVQGWERSRKETQYF TGCGCCGGCGTGCAGGGGTGGGAGAGAAGTCGGAAAGAGACCCAGTACTTC
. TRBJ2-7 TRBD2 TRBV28 CASSSPGLAGTYEQYF TGTGCCAGCAGTTCCCCAGGACTAGCGGGTACCTACGAGCAGTACTTC
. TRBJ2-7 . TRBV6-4 CASSDWGSRYEQYF TGTGCCAGCAGTGACTGGGGAAGCCGCTACGAGCAGTACTTC
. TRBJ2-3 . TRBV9 CASSVGIAHSTDTQYF TGTGCCAGCAGCGTAGGGATAGCGCATAGCACAGATACGCAGTATTTT
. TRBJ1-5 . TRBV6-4 CASSKEQGNQPQHF TGTGCCAGCAGTAAAGAACAGGGTAATCAGCCCCAGCATTTT
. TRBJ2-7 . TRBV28 CASSPGYQGPYEQYF TGTGCCAGCAGCCCGGGCTACCAGGGACCTTACGAGCAGTACTTC
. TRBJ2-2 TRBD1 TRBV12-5 CASGLLDSATGGSGELFF TGTGCTAGTGGTTTGCTTGATTCCGCGACAGGGGGCTCCGGGGAGCTGTTTTTT
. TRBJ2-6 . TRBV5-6 CASSLGLSSGANVLTF TGTGCCAGCAGCTTGGGGTTAAGCTCTGGGGCCAACGTCCTGACTTTC
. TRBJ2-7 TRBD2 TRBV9 CASSVGQGLAGGSKNYEQYF TGTGCCAGCAGCGTAGGTCAAGGACTAGCGGGAGGGTCCAAAAACTACGAGCAGTACTTC
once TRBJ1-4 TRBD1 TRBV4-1 CASSPPRAYRGEKLFF TGCGCCAGCAGCCCCCCTCGGGCCTACAGGGGCGAAAAACTGTTTTTT
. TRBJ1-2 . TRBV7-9 CASSFPNYGYTF TGTGCCAGCAGCTTCCCGAACTATGGCTACACCTTC
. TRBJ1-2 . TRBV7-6 CASSRTKDGYGYTF TGTGCCAGCAGCAGAACTAAAGACGGCTATGGCTACACCTTC
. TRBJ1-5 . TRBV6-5 CASRWVSGGPQHF TGTGCCAGCCGTTGGGTCTCCGGGGGGCCCCAGCATTTT
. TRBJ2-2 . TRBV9 CAASRQADTGELFF TGTGCAGCTTCCAGGCAAGCGGACACCGGGGAGCTGTTTTTT
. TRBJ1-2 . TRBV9 CASSPRGEANYGYTF TGTGCCAGCAGCCCCCGAGGGGAAGCTAACTATGGCTACACCTTC
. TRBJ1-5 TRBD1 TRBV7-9 CASSLQGVNQPQHF TGTGCCAGCAGCTTACAGGGGGTCAATCAGCCCCAGCATTTT
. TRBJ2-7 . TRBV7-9 CASSPDFYEQYF TGTGCCAGCAGCCCTGACTTCTACGAGCAGTACTTC
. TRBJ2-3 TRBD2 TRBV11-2 CASSFLLAGGGDTQYF TGTGCCAGCAGCTTCCTACTAGCGGGAGGAGGAGATACGCAGTATTTT
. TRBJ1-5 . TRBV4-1 CASSPYTAGGYSNQPQHF TGCGCCAGCAGCCCCTATACGGCAGGAGGTTATAGCAATCAGCCCCAGCATTTT
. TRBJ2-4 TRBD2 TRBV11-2 CASSTGTSGLIKNIQYF TGTGCCAGCAGCACGGGGACTAGCGGGTTAATAAAAAACATTCAGTACTTC
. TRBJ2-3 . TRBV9 CASSPGRGYTDTQYF TGTGCCAGCAGCCCGGGGCGGGGTTACACAGATACGCAGTATTTT
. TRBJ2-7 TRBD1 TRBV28 CASSGDREISPYEQYF TGTGCCAGCAGTGGCGACAGGGAAATAAGCCCCTACGAGCAGTACTTC
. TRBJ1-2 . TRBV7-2 CASSPSSGGYTF TGTGCCAGCAGCCCATCGTCTGGGGGCTACACCTTC
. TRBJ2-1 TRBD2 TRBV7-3 CASSPTSGNYNEQFF TGTGCCAGCAGCCCGACTAGCGGAAACTACAATGAGCAGTTCTTC
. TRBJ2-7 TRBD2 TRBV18 CASSPIGTSGREQYF TGTGCCAGCTCACCAATCGGGACTAGCGGGAGGGAGCAGTACTTC
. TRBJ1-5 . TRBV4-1 CASSQEGGNQPQHF TGCGCCAGCAGCCAAGAGGGTGGCAATCAGCCCCAGCATTTT
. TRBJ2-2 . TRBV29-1 CSANRGAPGTGELFF TGCAGCGCGAATAGAGGGGCCCCAGGCACCGGGGAGCTGTTTTTT
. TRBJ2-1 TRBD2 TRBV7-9 CASSSVTSGRVNEQFF TGTGCCAGCAGCTCCGTTACTAGCGGGAGGGTGAATGAGCAGTTCTTC
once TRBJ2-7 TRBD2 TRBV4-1 CASSQTTSGRLYEQYF TGCGCCAGCAGCCAAACTACTAGCGGGAGGTTGTACGAGCAGTACTTC
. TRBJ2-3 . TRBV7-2 CASSLARGAGDTQYF TGTGCCAGCAGCTTAGCGCGCGGGGCGGGGGATACGCAGTATTTT
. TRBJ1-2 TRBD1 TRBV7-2 CASSPGTGRGYTF TGTGCCAGCAGCCCAGGGACAGGGAGAGGCTACACCTTC
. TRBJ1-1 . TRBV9 CASSVGQFYTEAFF TGTGCCAGCAGCGTAGGACAGTTTTACACTGAAGCTTTCTTT
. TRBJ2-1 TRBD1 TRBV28 CASRRDRVDEQFF TGTGCCAGCAGGCGGGACAGGGTAGATGAGCAGTTCTTC
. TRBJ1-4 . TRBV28 CASSSGSTNEKLFF TGTGCCAGCAGTTCAGGGTCAACTAATGAAAAACTGTTTTTT
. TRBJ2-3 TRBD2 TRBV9 CASSEGLAQTDTQYF TGTGCCAGCAGCGAAGGACTAGCGCAGACAGATACGCAGTATTTT
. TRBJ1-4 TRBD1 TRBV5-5 CASSVNGPGQGDEKLFF TGTGCCAGCAGCGTTAATGGTCCTGGACAGGGCGATGAAAAACTGTTTTTT
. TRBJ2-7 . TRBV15 CATSSRLIEGEQYF TGTGCCACCAGCAGCCGACTAATAGAGGGGGAGCAGTACTTC
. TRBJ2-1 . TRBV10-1 CASSEFRGYEQFF TGCGCCAGCAGTGAGTTTAGGGGCTATGAGCAGTTCTTC
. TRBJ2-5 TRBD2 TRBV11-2 CASSHRLAGDETQYF TGTGCCAGCAGCCACCGACTAGCGGGAGATGAGACCCAGTACTTC
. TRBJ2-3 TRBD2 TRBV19 CASSIGRLAVTDTQYF TGTGCCAGTAGTATAGGTCGACTAGCGGTCACAGATACGCAGTATTTT
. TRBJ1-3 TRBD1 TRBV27 CASSQRQGSGNTIYF TGTGCCAGCAGCCAACGACAGGGATCTGGAAACACCATATATTTT
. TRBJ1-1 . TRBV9 CASSLGEGEAFF TGTGCCAGCAGCCTGGGTGAGGGAGAAGCTTTCTTT
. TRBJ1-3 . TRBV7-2 CASSLGGAPGGNTIYF TGTGCCAGCAGCTTGGGGGGTGCCCCCGGTGGAAACACCATATATTTT
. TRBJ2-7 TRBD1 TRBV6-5 CASSYSQTDRGPPQYF TGTGCCAGCAGTTACTCTCAAACGGACAGGGGCCCCCCGCAGTACTTC